These 10 T cell receptor beta chains were all obtained from the same sample, sequenced in a study of blood T cell repertoires in COVID-19 (dated by TCRdb to 2018 to 2020). The library was produced with the immunoSEQ multiplex PCR assay. TCRdb took this table from immuneACCESS and kept in-frame rearrangements with V and J called. Such tables lack part of the clones; where checked against another copy, unresolved V genes explain under half of the gap, and the rest is unexplained. Counted in this sample were about 370,000 clones; 89% of them appeared once. The top ten constitute approximately 3% of the sample. The sample consisted of peripheral blood. The receptors were sampled from a woman aged 25 to 39 with COVID-19, enrolled during active disease.

This clone appeared many times. The gene calls are TRBV6-1 and TRBJ1-5; D may be TRBD1 (6 bases). Per germline, CDR1 MNHNS and CDR2 SASEGT. V shed 2 bases and J shed 3 bases, with 8 bases lying between them. The CDR3 covers 14 residues. The CDR3 loop reads CASSERTDNQPQHF. The CDR3 DNA sequence: TGTGCCAGCAGTGAAAGGACAGACAATCAGCCCCAGCATTTT.

This chain joins TRBV2 and TRBJ2-1; 8 nucleotides line up with TRBD2. This CDR3 spans 15 amino acids. V gave up 3 bases and J gave up 9 bases; unmatched junction bases: 10. Germline V CDR1 and CDR2: SNHLY, FYNNEI. The CDR3 protein is CASSDRGGTLSEQFF. CDR3 nucleotides: TGTGCCAGCAGTGATCGGGGGGGAACCTTGTCTGAGCAGTTCTTC.

This rearrangement joins TRBV7-9 to TRBJ2-3; 12 bases agree with TRBD2. V lost 5 bases to trimming and J lost 2 bases; unmatched junction nucleotides: 14. CDR1 is SEHNR, CDR2 FQNEAQ, per germline (reference sequence). This CDR3 region has 19 residues. CDR3: CASSPRRLAGDWHTDTQYF. The CDR3 nucleotides read TGTGCCAGCAGCCCCCGCAGACTAGCGGGAGACTGGCACACAGATACGCAGTATTTT.

The chain joins TRBV27 to TRBJ2-7; 13 bases fit TRBD2. This CDR3 spans 16 amino acids. Germline-derived CDR1 and CDR2 are MNHEY and SMNVEV (reference sequence). V trimming: 5 bases; J trimming: 5 bases; junction bases outside the gene matches: 9. CDR3 DNA sequence: TGTGCCAGCAGTCCCACCGGACTAGCGGGAGATCACGAGCAGTACGTC. It yields the protein CASSPTGLAGDHEQYV.

The rearrangement uses TRBV11-2 and TRBJ2-3, with 11 bases that match TRBD2. Germline V lookup: CDR1 SGHAT, CDR2 FQNNGV. This CDR3 comprises 15 residues. J was trimmed by 4 bases and V by 6 bases; bases with no gene match: 6. CDR3 DNA sequence: TGTGCCAGCAGTTCAAAGGGACTAGCGGCAGATACGCAGTATTTT. Its translation: CASSSKGLAADTQYF.

This rearrangement joins TRBV2 to TRBJ2-1, with 8 bases matching TRBD2. Germline V gene data show CDR1 as SNHLY and CDR2 as FYNNEI. This CDR3 has 18 amino acids. V lost 1 base to trimming and J lost 6 bases; unmatched junction nucleotides: 14. The CDR3 loop reads CASSEEASGGRISNEQFF. CDR3 bases: TGTGCCAGCAGTGAAGAGGCTTCGGGGGGGCGGATTAGCAATGAGCAGTTCTTC.

Here the CDR3 DNA reads TGTGCCAGCAGCTTAGCCCGACAGGCCTCCTACGAGCAGTACTTC. Protein product: CASSLARQASYEQYF. V and J are TRBV7-2 and TRBJ2-7; possibly TRBD1 for D (6 bases). The ends were cut back, 0 bases at V and 0 bases at J, with 9 bases in the middle. Germline CDR1 SGHTA, CDR2 FQGNSA. The CDR3 runs 15 residues.

This CDR3 reads CASSGAKGMNTEAFF. The CDR3 DNA sequence: TGTGCCAGCAGCGGAGCTAAGGGGATGAACACTGAAGCTTTCTTT. J is TRBJ1-1 and V is TRBV5-4; a possible D gene is TRBD1 (5 bases). Trimming stripped 4 bases from V and 0 bases from J, with 13 bases between. This CDR3 is built from 15 residues. Germline assignment: CDR1 SGHNT and CDR2 YYREEE (reference sequence).

V gene TRBV13 combines with J gene TRBJ2-3, with D uncertain. Germline V gives CDR1 PRHDT, CDR2 FYEKMQ (reference sequence). The CDR3 sequence is 12 residues long. With 5 bases removed from V and 3 bases from J, the gap between germline ends came to 6 bases. The CDR3 coding sequence is TGTGCCAGCAGCCGGTTAACAGATACGCAGTATTTT. Its protein is CASSRLTDTQYF. Filled out from reference TRBV13 and TRBJ2-3, the complete variable domain reads AAGVIQSPRHLIKEKRETATLKCYPIPRHDTVYWYQQGPGQDPQFLISFYEKMQSDKGSIPDRFSAQQFSDYHSELNMSSLELGDSALYFCASSRLTDTQYFGPGTRLTVL.

This rearrangement joins TRBV24-1 to TRBJ2-5; 7 nucleotides match TRBD1. This CDR3 region has 13 residues. Looked up from germline, CDR1 is KGHDR and CDR2 is SFDVKD. The junction had 3 bases not matched to a gene; V was cut back by 7 bases and J by 2 bases. CDR3: CATRGQFQETQYF. CDR3 DNA: TGTGCCACCAGGGGACAGTTTCAAGAGACCCAGTACTTC.